A single sample is the source of the 26 T cell receptor beta chains below, sequenced in a study of OX40 agonist ivuxolimab in advanced cancers. Measured with immunoSEQ multiplex PCR; TCRdb has only the in-frame clones, and not every one. The sample holds approximately 100,000 clones, roughly 90% seen once. This sample comprised CD4+ or CD8+ T cells sorted from blood, obtained in a trial of the OX40 agonist ivuxolimab. The receptor source for this set is an adult with an advanced solid tumor such as melanoma, head and neck, liver or kidney cancer.

This clone was seen just once. This rearrangement joins TRBV11-2 to TRBJ1-4; D unresolved. The CDR3 sequence is 16 residues long. Germline V gene lookup returns CDR1 SGHAT and CDR2 FQNNGV. Trimming removed 2 bases from V and 0 bases from J, with 10 bases in between. DNA for the CDR3: TGTGCCAGCAGCTTACCGTCACAGTCAACTAATGAAAAACTGTTTTTT. Translated: CASSLPSQSTNEKLFF.

The V and J genes are TRBV7-9 and TRBJ1-1; TRBD1 matches at 7 bases. The CDR3 consists of 17 residues. After removal of 5 bases from V and 0 bases from J, the junction contained 12 bases not matched to a gene. Germline CDR1 reads SEHNR; CDR2 reads FQNEAQ (reference sequence). The CDR3 region has the DNA TGTGCCAGCAGCCGGGACAGCCTCTTCGCGATGAACACTGAAGCTTTCTTT. Translating gives CASSRDSLFAMNTEAFF.

This clone is a singleton in its sample. V is TRBV7-2 and J is TRBJ2-2, with D hard to call. The V end lost 1 base, the J end lost 6 bases, and 15 bases lay between the germline ends. The CDR3 is 16 amino acids. CDR1 SGHTA and CDR2 FQGNSA come from the germline V gene. DNA for the CDR3: TGTGCCAGCAGCTTAGGGACCGCCTGGAAGCCCGGGGAGCTGTTTTTT. It codes for CASSLGTAWKPGELFF.

The rearrangement joins TRBV6-5 to TRBJ1-3; 8 bases match TRBD1. Germline V CDR1 and CDR2: MNHEY, SVGAGI. Trimming removed 2 bases from V and 4 bases from J; junction bases left unmatched: 1. The CDR3 runs 14 residues. The CDR3 reads CASSYQGAGNTIYF. CDR3 DNA sequence: TGTGCCAGCAGTTACCAGGGGGCAGGAAACACCATATATTTT.

The chain employs TRBV7-2 and TRBJ2-7, with 8 bases aligning to TRBD2. Trimming took 2 bases from V and 4 from J; bases not matched to a gene: 7. The CDR3 covers 15 residues. CDR1 SGHTA and CDR2 FQGNSA come from the germline V gene. CDR3: CASSLRAGGSYEQYF. CDR3 nucleotide sequence: TGTGCCAGCAGCTTAAGGGCGGGGGGAAGTTACGAGCAGTACTTC.

The chain employs TRBV5-1 and TRBJ2-5, with D unresolved. CDR3 size: 15 residues. Germline CDR1 and CDR2: SGHRS and YFSETQ. V lost 0 bases, J lost 5 bases, and 14 bases lay in between. Here the CDR3 DNA reads TGCGCCAGCAGCTTGGCGGCAGGTGGCAGCGAGACCCAGTACTTC. This gives the protein CASSLAAGGSETQYF.

This clone was seen only a few times. The chain has TRBV28 and TRBJ1-5; TRBD1 is a possible D gene (6 bases). Trimming pared 7 bases from V and 8 bases from J, leaving 9 bases between. The CDR3 has 11 residues. Germline CDR1 reads MDHEN; CDR2 reads SYDVKM. The CDR3 coding sequence is TGTGCCAGCAAACAGGGAGAGCCCCAGCATTTT. It yields the protein CASKQGEPQHF.

V and J are TRBV5-8 and TRBJ1-5, with D possibly being TRBD1 (6 bases). From germline, CDR1 is SGHTS and CDR2 YDEGEE. The CDR3 spans 15 residues. Trimming shortened V by 4 bases and J by 2 bases, and 13 bases separated the two germline ends. The CDR3 region is CASSQNYRGNQPQHF. The CDR3 DNA reads TGTGCCAGCAGCCAAAATTACAGGGGCAATCAGCCCCAGCATTTT.

The gene calls are TRBV28 and TRBJ2-7, with 14 bases matching TRBD2. This CDR3 is 16 amino acids long. CDR1 is MDHEN and CDR2 is SYDVKM in the germline V gene. Unmatched junction bases numbered 8, after V lost 6 bases and J lost 4 bases. CDR3 in DNA: TGTGCCAGCAGCCTGACTAGCGGGGGGGCCTTATACGAGCAGTACTTC. Translated, it gives CASSLTSGGALYEQYF.

The V call is TRBV30, the J call TRBJ1-5; TRBD1 is a possible D gene (6 bases). This CDR3 has 14 residues. The germline V gene has CDR1 GTSNPN and CDR2 SVGIG (reference sequence). V was pared by 1 base and J by 7 bases, with 14 bases between. The CDR3 loop reads CAWSGGQAAQPQHF. CDR3 DNA sequence: TGTGCCTGGAGTGGGGGGCAGGCGGCCCAGCCCCAGCATTTT.

This clone was seen more than once but under ten times. The rearrangement links TRBV9 to TRBJ1-6; D is uncertain. The CDR3 is 14 residues long. With 2 bases removed from V and 5 bases from J, the gap between germline ends came to 8 bases. CDR1 and CDR2 from the germline V gene are SGDLS and YYNGEE. The CDR3 DNA reads as TGTGCCAGCAGCGTGCCATTCGATAATTCACCCCTCCACTTT. Its translation is CASSVPFDNSPLHF. Combining the CDR3 with reference TRBV9 and TRBJ1-6 gives the whole variable domain DSGVTQTPKHLITATGQRVTLRCSPRSGDLSVYWYQQSLDQGLQFLIQYYNGEERAKGNILERFSAQQFPDLHSELNLSSLELGDSALYFCASSVPFDNSPLHFGNGTRLTVT.

CDR3 DNA: TGTGCCAGCTCGCCTCCGGGACAGGGGAGGAATCAGCCCCAGCATTTT. Protein product: CASSPPGQGRNQPQHF. The rearrangement links TRBV18 to TRBJ1-5, with 10 bases matching TRBD1. CDR3 length: 16 amino acids. Losses at the gene ends were 6 bases for V and 4 bases for J; bases not matched to a gene: 9. Germline CDR1 reads KGHSH; CDR2 reads LQKENI.

This sequence joins TRBV4-3 and TRBJ2-3, with a weak D call TRBD1 (5 bases). Between the trimmed V and J ends, which lost 1 base and 7 bases, there was a span of 15 bases. This CDR3 spans 15 amino acids. In germline, CDR1 is LGHNA, CDR2 YSLEER. CDR3 region: CASSQAWGSWHTQYF. The CDR3 nucleotides are TGCGCCAGCAGCCAAGCCTGGGGCTCATGGCATACGCAGTATTTT.

Concerning this clone itself: Other DNA sequences in the sample encode the same CDR3. The chain links TRBV18 to TRBJ2-7, with a tentative D call TRBD1 (7 bases). The CDR3 is 14 residues long. Per germline, CDR1 KGHSH and CDR2 LQKENI. The germline V and J ends were trimmed by 3 bases and 0 bases, with 9 bases remaining between them. Written as DNA, the CDR3 is TGTGCCAGCTCACCGCGGGACAGCTCCTACGAGCAGTACTTC. Its translation is CASSPRDSSYEQYF. Supplemented by reference TRBV18 and TRBJ2-7, the full variable domain reads NAGVMQNPRHLVRRRGQEARLRCSPMKGHSHVYWYRQLPEEGLKFMVYLQKENIIDESGMPKERFSAEFPKEGPSILRIQQVVRGDSAAYFCASSPRDSSYEQYFGPGTRLTVT.

The chain couples TRBV14 to TRBJ2-7, with D maybe TRBD2 (5 bases). This CDR3 is 13 amino acids long. V shed 0 bases and J shed 6 bases, with 9 bases lying between them. Germline V lookup: CDR1 SGHDN, CDR2 FVKESK. DNA of the CDR3: TGTGCCAGCAGCCAAGAGAGAGGGAGCGAGCAGTACTTC. It codes for CASSQERGSEQYF.

The chain links TRBV28 to TRBJ2-7; D gene unclear. Per germline, CDR1 MDHEN and CDR2 SYDVKM. The germline V and J ends were trimmed by 2 bases and 5 bases, with 10 bases remaining between them. The CDR3 consists of 13 residues. The CDR3 spells CASSLRSGDEQYF. In DNA, the CDR3 is TGTGCCAGCAGTTTACGCTCGGGCGACGAGCAGTACTTC.

The V and J genes are TRBV18 and TRBJ2-7; weak D call: TRBD2 (6 bases). From germline, CDR1 is KGHSH and CDR2 LQKENI. The CDR3 sequence is 16 residues long. V was trimmed by 2 bases and J by 0 bases, leaving 14 bases between them. The CDR3 nucleotides are TGTGCCAGCTCACCAGCCGGGACTCTCAGCTCCTACGAGCAGTACTTC. It translates to CASSPAGTLSSYEQYF.

Here the CDR3 reads CASSNIKEEYF. For the CDR3, the DNA is TGCGCCAGCAGCAACATAAAGGAGGAGTATTTT. The V and J genes are TRBV5-1 and TRBJ2-3; D might be TRBD2 (5 bases). Germline V gene lookup returns CDR1 SGHRS and CDR2 YFSETQ. The ends were cut back, 4 bases at V and 13 bases at J, with 13 bases in the middle. The length of the CDR3 is 11 residues.

Of note for this clone: Other DNA sequences from this sample encode an identical CDR3 as well. The genes are TRBV28 and TRBJ2-5; the D is unclear. CDR1 MDHEN and CDR2 SYDVKM come from the germline V gene. The CDR3 sequence is 12 residues long. The V and J ends lost 6 bases and 1 base respectively, with 6 bases between them. CDR3 sequence: CASSLFQETQYF. The DNA of the CDR3 is TGTGCCAGCAGCCTGTTCCAAGAGACCCAGTACTTC.

V and J are TRBV4-2 and TRBJ2-3; 10 nucleotides agree with TRBD2. This CDR3 contains 16 residues. CDR1 and CDR2 from the germline V gene are LGHNA and YNFKEQ. V gave up 1 base and J gave up 4 bases; unmatched junction bases: 5. The CDR3 DNA reads TGTGCCAGCAGCCAAGTGAGCGGGGGGGTGGCAGATACGCAGTATTTT. Its protein is CASSQVSGGVADTQYF.

This rearrangement joins TRBV18 to TRBJ1-4, with 10 bases identical to TRBD1. The CDR3 is 14 residues long. The V gene's germline CDR1 is KGHSH and CDR2 LQKENI. The junction had 6 bases not matched to a gene; V was cut back by 8 bases and J by 6 bases. For the CDR3, the DNA is TGTGCCAGCCGAGCCGGGACAGGGGATGAAAAACTGTTTTTT. This encodes CASRAGTGDEKLFF.

The rearrangement links TRBV28 to TRBJ1-1, with a weak D call TRBD1 (6 bases). The CDR3 extends over 14 amino acids. The V and J ends lost 7 bases and 5 bases respectively, with 17 bases between them. The germline V gene encodes CDR1 MDHEN and CDR2 SYDVKM. CDR3: CASTEGGARTEAFF. In nucleotides, the CDR3 is TGTGCCAGCACGGAGGGGGGGGCTCGTACTGAAGCTTTCTTT.

The chain is built from TRBV10-3 and TRBJ1-2, with a possible D match to TRBD1 (5 bases). Trimming shortened V by 3 bases and J by 5 bases, and 16 bases separated the two germline ends. In germline, CDR1 is ENHRY, CDR2 SYGVKD. CDR3 length: 15 residues. CDR3 nucleotide sequence: TGTGCCATCAGTGATGAGGGGATCCTCCGATATGGCTACACCTTC. This translates into CAISDEGILRYGYTF.

V and J are TRBV30 and TRBJ1-1; a possible D gene is TRBD1 (5 bases). The length of the CDR3 is 12 residues. The V and J ends lost 4 bases and 2 bases respectively, with 8 bases between them. The germline V gene encodes CDR1 GTSNPN and CDR2 SVGIG (reference sequence). The CDR3 coding sequence is TGTGCCTGGACGTGGGGCAACACTGAAGCTTTCTTT. This codes for CAWTWGNTEAFF.

J is TRBJ1-2 and V is TRBV21-1; the table's D call, TRBD1, has no DNA check behind it. TRBV21-1 has pseudogene status. This CDR3 is built from 15 residues. CDR3 loop: CASSREGTANYGYTF. The CDR3 DNA follows: TGTGCCAGCAGCCGAGAAGGGACAGCTAACTATGGCTACACCTTC.

This clone was found once. The chain recombines TRBV14 with TRBJ2-5; 8 bases are shared with TRBD2. CDR1 and CDR2 (germline): SGHDN, FVKESK. The CDR3 totals 15 residues. With 4 bases clipped from V and 6 bases from J, the junction kept 10 bases outside the gene matches. The DNA for the CDR3 is TGTGCCAGCAGCCCCCGCAGCGGGGGTTGGAAGACCCAGTACTTC. This sequence encodes CASSPRSGGWKTQYF.